Listed here are 24 T cell receptor beta chains from one sample, sequenced in a study of cytomegalovirus exposure and HLA in healthy donors. The PCR ran on 60 Vbeta and 13 Jbeta primers. Here immunoSEQ multiplex PCR was the method, and the copy in TCRdb shows in-frame clones only, minus some. The sample has 180,000 or so clones; roughly 9.5% are singletons. Input material: PBMCs. The origin of the receptors is a woman aged 25 to 45 in good health and CMV-seropositive.

The chain is built from TRBV27 and TRBJ2-7; the match to TRBD2 covers 13 bases. The CDR3 length is 15 residues. Germline V CDR1 and CDR2: MNHEY, SMNVEV (reference sequence). The V gene end was trimmed by 5 bases and the J gene end by 6 bases; junction bases not matched to a gene: 7. CDR3 sequence (DNA): TGTGCCAGCAGTAACGGACTAGCGGGAGTAGGCGAGCAGTACTTC. Translation gives CASSNGLAGVGEQYF.

This clone occurred once. The chain couples TRBV5-4 to TRBJ2-7; D possibly corresponds to TRBD2 (6 bases). The CDR3 sequence is 17 residues long. Germline V gives CDR1 SGHNT, CDR2 YYREEE (reference sequence). The ends were cut back, 0 bases at V and 6 bases at J, with 22 bases in the middle. The CDR3 sequence is CASSLGSGTRAGGEQYF. The CDR3 DNA is TGTGCCAGCAGCTTGGGCTCCGGGACCCGTGCCGGGGGCGAGCAGTACTTC.

This sequence joins TRBV7-7 and TRBJ2-5; D ambiguous. The CDR3 runs 16 residues. With 1 base removed from V and 4 bases from J, the gap between germline ends came to 16 bases. Germline assignment: CDR1 SSHAT and CDR2 FNYEAQ (reference sequence). The CDR3: CASSLVPGPRSETQYF. For the CDR3, the DNA is TGTGCCAGCAGCTTAGTCCCGGGTCCACGGTCAGAGACCCAGTACTTC.

The rearrangement uses TRBV18 and TRBJ2-2; D gene uncertain. In germline, CDR1 is KGHSH, CDR2 LQKENI. The CDR3 extends over 13 amino acids. V lost 2 bases to trimming and J lost 6 bases, with 7 bases between them. CDR3 sequence: CASSPIGSGELFF. In nucleotides, the CDR3 is TGTGCCAGCTCACCAATCGGTTCCGGGGAGCTGTTTTTT. Full variable domain (missing parts from reference TRBV18 and TRBJ2-2): NAGVMQNPRHLVRRRGQEARLRCSPMKGHSHVYWYRQLPEEGLKFMVYLQKENIIDESGMPKERFSAEFPKEGPSILRIQQVVRGDSAAYFCASSPIGSGELFFGEGSRLTVL.

V gene TRBV11-2 combines with J gene TRBJ2-1; D might be TRBD1 (5 bases). Looked up from germline, CDR1 is SGHAT and CDR2 is FQNNGV. Trimming removed 0 bases at V and 0 bases at J, with 9 bases between. The CDR3 sequence is 16 residues long. The CDR3 DNA sequence: TGTGCCAGCAGCTTAGATCACAGGAGCTCCTACAATGAGCAGTTCTTC. Translating gives CASSLDHRSSYNEQFF. The full variable domain, rest sourced from reference TRBV11-2 and TRBJ2-1, is EAGVAQSPRYKIIEKRQSVAFWCNPISGHATLYWYQQILGQGPKLLIQFQNNGVVDDSQLPKDRFSAERLKGVDSTLKIQPAKLEDSAVYLCASSLDHRSSYNEQFFGPGTRLTVL.

There are a few counts of this clone. The gene calls are TRBV29-1 and TRBJ2-7, with D possibly TRBD1 on 6 matching bases. Germline V CDR1 and CDR2: SQVTM, ANQGSEA. The CDR3 is 14 amino acids. The V and J ends lost 4 bases and 2 bases respectively, with 15 bases between them. The CDR3, as DNA: TGCAGCGTTGGGGGTGGGCAGGGGCCCTACGAGCAGTACTTC. Translated: CSVGGGQGPYEQYF.

The table lists this clone with a few counts. The genes are TRBV9 and TRBJ1-2; 8 bases fit TRBD1. There are 13 residues in the CDR3. Germline CDR1 is SGDLS and CDR2 is YYNGEE. V shed 3 bases, J shed 8 bases, and the junction held 6 bases outside the gene matches. The CDR3 coding sequence is TGTGCCAGCAGCGCCCGGACAGGGTGGGGCTACACCTTC. This encodes CASSARTGWGYTF.

This clone was counted between two and nine times. CDR3 region: CASSAWEGLNEQFF. The CDR3 nucleotides read TGTGCCAGCAGTGCCTGGGAGGGCCTCAATGAGCAGTTCTTC. The chain employs TRBV11-2 and TRBJ2-1; 7 bases agree with TRBD2. After removal of 6 bases from V and 6 bases from J, the junction contained 8 bases not matched to a gene. CDR1 and CDR2 (germline): SGHAT, FQNNGV. The CDR3 runs to 14 residues.

This clone has just a few counts. The rearrangement links TRBV6-6 to TRBJ2-5, with D possibly matching TRBD2 (5 bases). The ends were cut back, 0 bases at V and 3 bases at J, with 8 bases in the middle. The CDR3 sequence is 14 residues long. Germline V lookup: CDR1 MNHNY, CDR2 SVGAGI (reference sequence). The CDR3 protein is CASSYSRLKETQYF. CDR3 sequence (DNA): TGTGCCAGCAGTTACTCGAGACTAAAAGAGACCCAGTACTTC.

The rearrangement joins TRBV7-5 to TRBJ1-5. TRBV7-5 is described as a pseudogene. The CDR3 contains 18 residues. The CDR3 DNA reads TGTGCCAGAAGCTTAGAAGCTACTCTCCGTTCGGGCAATCAGCCCCAGCATTTT. It yields the protein CARSLEATLRSGNQPQHF.

This clone was found a few times. V and J are TRBV6-5 and TRBJ1-4; 8 bases align to TRBD1. CDR3 size: 13 residues. Germline V gene sequence: CDR1 MNHEY, CDR2 SVGAGI. V lost 8 bases to trimming and J lost 8 bases; unmatched junction nucleotides: 7. DNA of the CDR3: TGTGCCAGCGCCCCACAGGGGGTAGAAAAACTGTTTTTT. Translation: CASAPQGVEKLFF.

The chain carries TRBV7-9 and TRBJ2-1; D remains unclear. The CDR3 has 12 amino acids. Trimming took off 1 base at V and 13 bases at J, with 11 bases between the two ends. Germline values: CDR1 SEHNR, CDR2 FQNEAQ (reference sequence). The CDR3 loop reads CASSLVSQSQFF. The CDR3 nucleotides read TGTGCCAGCAGCTTAGTTTCACAGTCACAGTTCTTC.

This clone was seen more than once but under ten times. V usage is TRBV9 and J usage is TRBJ2-5; TRBD2 agrees at 10 bases. Unmatched junction bases numbered 7, after V lost 0 bases and J lost 2 bases. Germline CDR1 reads SGDLS; CDR2 reads YYNGEE. The CDR3 covers 17 residues. The CDR3 loop reads CASSVGVAGGRQETQYF. The CDR3 DNA follows: TGTGCCAGCAGCGTAGGAGTAGCGGGAGGTCGACAAGAGACCCAGTACTTC.

J is TRBJ1-2 and V is TRBV21-1; TRBD1 was called by the table and not checked on the DNA. TRBV21-1 corresponds to a pseudogene. The CDR3 sequence is 14 residues long. The DNA of the CDR3 is TGTGCCACCAAGACCGGGACAGGGGTTTATGGCTACACCTTC. It yields the protein CATKTGTGVYGYTF.

Details on this clone: Other nucleotide sequences in the sample specify the same CDR3. The chain uses TRBV9 and TRBJ2-7, with D unresolved. Germline V gene sequence: CDR1 SGDLS, CDR2 YYNGEE. This CDR3 contains 14 residues. V lost 1 base, J lost 0 bases, and 8 bases lay in between. The CDR3 protein is CASSVTGNSYEQYF. In nucleotides, the CDR3 is TGTGCCAGCAGCGTAACGGGTAACTCCTACGAGCAGTACTTC.

V is TRBV5-1 and J is TRBJ2-2; D is unclear. The CDR3 has 14 amino acids. Trimming pared 0 bases from V and 3 bases from J, leaving 6 bases between. Germline V gene sequence: CDR1 SGHRS, CDR2 YFSETQ. The CDR3 DNA reads TGCGCCAGCAGCTTGGCCCAGGACACCGGGGAGCTGTTTTTT. Translating gives CASSLAQDTGELFF.

V gene TRBV7-2 combines with J gene TRBJ1-1; perhaps TRBD1 as D (6 bases). Trimming took off 2 bases at V and 0 bases at J, with 10 bases between the two ends. Germline V gene sequence: CDR1 SGHTA, CDR2 FQGNSA. The CDR3 has 15 residues. CDR3 nucleotide sequence: TGTGCCAGCAGCTTAAACAGGGTCATGAACACTGAAGCTTTCTTT. It translates to CASSLNRVMNTEAFF.

This chain joins TRBV2 and TRBJ2-7; possible D gene TRBD2, 5 bases. The CDR3 length is 15 residues. Germline values: CDR1 SNHLY, CDR2 FYNNEI. V lost 7 bases to trimming and J lost 4 bases, with 20 bases between them. The CDR3 nucleotides are TGTGCCAGCATCGTGCTAGCTAGGGTCTTATACGAGCAGTACTTC. It translates to CASIVLARVLYEQYF.

This clone turned up a few times. This chain connects TRBV7-9 to TRBJ2-3; the D gene is possibly TRBD1 (6 bases). CDR1 is SEHNR and CDR2 is FQNEAQ in the germline V gene (reference sequence). V was clipped by 5 bases and J by 2 bases, with 17 bases between them. This CDR3 is built from 16 residues. CDR3 protein: CASSPPDGTHTDTQYF. The CDR3, as DNA: TGTGCCAGCAGCCCCCCGGACGGGACACACACAGATACGCAGTATTTT.

The chain carries TRBV9 and TRBJ2-1, with 9 bases fitting TRBD2. The CDR3 runs to 15 residues. V lost 2 bases and J lost 8; bases outside the gene matches: 8. Germline values: CDR1 SGDLS, CDR2 YYNGEE. The CDR3 region is CASSVGGIAGDEQFF. The CDR3 bases are TGTGCCAGCAGCGTGGGGGGTATAGCGGGAGATGAGCAGTTCTTC.

The chain couples TRBV30 to TRBJ2-5; D is uncertain. The CDR3 extends over 14 amino acids. V gave up 0 bases and J gave up 0 bases, with 8 bases separating them. Germline V gives CDR1 GTSNPN, CDR2 SVGIG (reference sequence). The CDR3 bases are TGTGCCTGGAGTGTGGCGGAGTACCAAGAGACCCAGTACTTC. Encoded protein: CAWSVAEYQETQYF.

In this sample, this clone turned up a few times. The V gene is TRBV27, the J gene TRBJ1-2; TRBD1 matches at 10 bases. Trimming at V came to 8 bases and at J to 3 bases, leaving 6 bases not matched to a gene. The CDR3 has 14 amino acids. The germline V gene has CDR1 MNHEY and CDR2 SMNVEV (reference sequence). DNA of the CDR3: TGTGCCAGCCGGGACAGGGGCTCTCACTATGGCTACACCTTC. This codes for CASRDRGSHYGYTF.

This clone was seen a handful of times. The J gene is TRBJ2-7, the V gene TRBV5-1; D is possibly TRBD2 (6 bases). V lost 3 bases to trimming and J lost 2 bases, with 12 bases between them. There are 14 residues in the CDR3. Per the germline V gene, CDR1 is SGHRS and CDR2 is YFSETQ. The CDR3 DNA follows: TGCGCCAGCAGCTCCGGGACTGGCGCCTACGAGCAGTACTTC. It codes for CASSSGTGAYEQYF.

The CDR3 DNA reads as TGCGCCAGCAGTCATTTTATGGAGCAGTACTTC. It specifies CASSHFMEQYF. The chain links TRBV23-1 to TRBJ2-7; D remains ambiguous. TRBV23-1 is placed among ORFs of uncertain function. The CDR3 is 11 residues long. Trimming pared 3 bases from V and 7 bases from J, leaving 7 bases between.